This T cell receptor (beta chain) was identified in a study of blood T cell repertoires in COVID-19. On the study more broadly: Samples came from the United States, Italy and Spain, spanning acute and convalescent COVID-19.

V lost 7 bases to trimming and J lost 1 base, with 10 bases between them. Germline V gene lookup returns CDR1 MGHDK and CDR2 SYGVNS. CDR3 length: 13 residues. Per the study methods: Researchers report that nucleated cell counts were estimated from reference gene primer amplification. Generated by immunoSEQ multiplex PCR, the TCRdb table keeps only in-frame clones and is missing some. V and J calls and clone size are those listed in that table; D and trimming were worked out from the DNA. The profile covers around 110,000 clones, with around 82% appearing a single time and about 4% taken by the ten largest.

This chain connects TRBV25-1 to TRBJ1-1, with D uncertain. This clonotype was obtained from a human donor in a cohort sampled during active COVID-19. Sequencing used peripheral blood. Here the CDR3 reads CASIASSNTEAFF. For the CDR3, the DNA is TGTGCCAGCATCGCCAGTTCGAACACTGAAGCTTTCTTT.